This entry lists 9 T cell receptor beta chains sequenced from one sample in a study of cytomegalovirus exposure and HLA in healthy donors. PCR involved 60 Vbeta and 13 Jbeta primers. The method was immunoSEQ multiplex PCR; TCRdb's version includes in-frame clones alone and lacks a portion of them. The sample lists under 90,000 clones, around three quarters occurring once. The sequencing input was PBMCs. These receptors all stem from a woman aged 45-65 years in good health and CMV-seropositive.

The genes are TRBV7-2 and TRBJ2-1, with TRBD1 identical over 10 bases. V shed 3 bases, J shed 1 base, and the junction held 0 bases outside the gene matches. CDR3 length: 15 amino acids. CDR1 is SGHTA and CDR2 is FQGNSA in the germline V gene. The DNA for the CDR3 is TGTGCCAGCAGCTTGGACAGGGGGTCCTACAATGAGCAGTTCTTC. It encodes CASSLDRGSYNEQFF.

This chain joins TRBV5-4 and TRBJ2-3; the match to TRBD1 covers 11 bases. The CDR3 is made up of 16 amino acids. Germline CDR1 and CDR2: SGHNT and YYREEE (reference sequence). The V gene end was trimmed by 1 base and the J gene end by 3 bases; junction bases not matched to a gene: 4. CDR3 protein: CASSLWTGGATDTQYF. CDR3 DNA sequence: TGTGCCAGCAGCTTGTGGACAGGGGGCGCGACAGATACGCAGTATTTT.

This clone was recorded only once. V and J are TRBV5-1 and TRBJ1-4; perhaps TRBD1 as D (6 bases). Trimming left V 4 bases short and J 3 bases short, with 13 bases between. CDR3 length: 15 amino acids. The germline gives CDR1 SGHRS, CDR2 YFSETQ. The CDR3 coding sequence is TGCGCCAGCAGCGGTACAGGGACCCCTAATGAAAAACTGTTTTTT. Its translation is CASSGTGTPNEKLFF.

The rearrangement links TRBV5-1 to TRBJ2-3, with TRBD2 matching over 14 bases. This CDR3 region has 17 residues. V was clipped by 5 bases and J by 5 bases; unmatched bases: 10. The V gene's germline CDR1 is SGHRS and CDR2 YFSETQ. The CDR3 reads CASSENPGLAGEDTQYF. In DNA, the CDR3 is TGCGCCAGCAGTGAGAACCCGGGACTAGCGGGAGAAGATACGCAGTATTTT.

The chain uses TRBV18 and TRBJ1-4, with 8 nucleotides matching TRBD1. Trimming removed 3 bases from V and 8 bases from J; junction bases left unmatched: 8. CDR1 is KGHSH and CDR2 is LQKENI in the germline V gene. This CDR3 is 15 amino acids long. CDR3 residues: CASSPRGQGEEKLFF. CDR3 nucleotide sequence: TGTGCCAGCTCACCCCGAGGACAGGGAGAAGAAAAACTGTTTTTT.

This chain connects TRBV4-3 to TRBJ2-7; a weak D match, TRBD2 (6 bases). V shed 1 base and J shed 5 bases, with 18 bases lying between them. The CDR3 is 16 residues long. Germline CDR1 is LGHNA and CDR2 is YSLEER. The CDR3 loop reads CASSQGGGAWGDEQYF. The DNA for the CDR3 is TGCGCCAGCAGCCAAGGGGGAGGCGCCTGGGGTGACGAGCAGTACTTC.

The V call is TRBV7-3, the J call TRBJ2-1; 10 bases are a match to TRBD2. The length of the CDR3 is 15 residues. Germline V gene lookup returns CDR1 SGHTA and CDR2 FQGTGA. Trimming took 0 bases from V and 10 from J; bases not matched to a gene: 6. In DNA, the CDR3 is TGTGCCAGCAGCTTAACGGCTAGCGGGAGTGGGGAGCAGTTCTTC. Protein sequence: CASSLTASGSGEQFF.

This chain uses TRBV9 with TRBJ2-3; D gene ambiguous. The ends were cut back, 0 bases at V and 4 bases at J, with 18 bases in the middle. Looked up from germline, CDR1 is SGDLS and CDR2 is YYNGEE. The CDR3 extends over 17 amino acids. CDR3 loop: CASSVGNGPPTPDTQYF. For the CDR3, the DNA is TGTGCCAGCAGCGTAGGGAATGGGCCCCCGACGCCAGATACGCAGTATTTT. Based on the CDR3 plus reference TRBV9 and TRBJ2-3, the full variable domain is DSGVTQTPKHLITATGQRVTLRCSPRSGDLSVYWYQQSLDQGLQFLIQYYNGEERAKGNILERFSAQQFPDLHSELNLSSLELGDSALYFCASSVGNGPPTPDTQYFGPGTRLTVL.

The chain combines TRBV4-3 with TRBJ2-7, with a tentative D call TRBD2 (5 bases). Between the trimmed V and J ends, which lost 4 bases and 7 bases, there was a span of 11 bases. CDR1 and CDR2 from the germline V gene are LGHNA and YSLEER. This CDR3 has 12 amino acids. This CDR3 is CASSRAPGEQYF. The CDR3 nucleotides read TGCGCCAGCAGCCGAGCACCGGGAGAGCAGTACTTC.